These 5 T cell receptor beta chains were sequenced from one sample in a study of early stage breast cancer tumors. Profiling relied on immunoSEQ multiplex PCR, and the TCRdb table lists in-frame clones only, not all of them. This sample has around 5,000 clones, with 55% to 75% found just once. The sequenced material came from normal breast tissue next to the tumor. Every receptor here comes from a person aged 55 to 75 with breast cancer.

V is TRBV6-1 and J is TRBJ2-7; D is perhaps TRBD2 (6 bases). Trimming shortened V by 5 bases and J by 4 bases, and 9 bases separated the two germline ends. The CDR3 has 12 residues. Per the germline V gene, CDR1 is MNHNS and CDR2 is SASEGT. The CDR3 nucleotides read TGTGCCAGCAGTATGGGGAGGTACGAGCAGTACTTC. As protein: CASSMGRYEQYF.

The chain joins TRBV5-1 to TRBJ1-5; 7 bases line up with TRBD1. V shed 0 bases and J 2 bases; nucleotides not matched to a gene: 5. The CDR3 is 16 amino acids. From germline, CDR1 is SGHRS and CDR2 YFSETQ. The CDR3 sequence: CASSLGQGEGNQPQHF. Here the CDR3 DNA reads TGCGCCAGCAGCTTGGGACAGGGAGAGGGCAATCAGCCCCAGCATTTT.

The CDR3 DNA reads TGCAGCGCCAGGCAGGGGGGAGCCTACAATGAGCAGTTCTTC. As protein: CSARQGGAYNEQFF. V and J are TRBV29-1 and TRBJ2-1, with D maybe TRBD1 (7 bases). Germline V gene sequence: CDR1 SQVTM, CDR2 ANQGSEA. The CDR3 extends over 14 amino acids. Trimming removed 7 bases at V and 2 bases at J, with 15 bases between.

The J gene is TRBJ2-2, the V gene TRBV7-2, with unresolved D. The CDR3 has 15 amino acids. In germline, CDR1 is SGHTA, CDR2 FQGNSA. The V gene lost 1 base and the J gene lost 1 base, with 7 bases spanning the gap. CDR3 coding DNA: TGTGCCAGCAGCTTAGGGGCAGGGAACACCGGGGAGCTGTTTTTT. Protein sequence: CASSLGAGNTGELFF.

This chain uses TRBV5-1 with TRBJ2-1; 13 bases are a match to TRBD2. Germline V CDR1 and CDR2: SGHRS, YFSETQ. This CDR3 spans 20 amino acids. V lost 0 bases to trimming and J lost 3 bases; unmatched junction nucleotides: 12. CDR3 sequence: CASSLEGLAGAIGSYNEQFF. The CDR3 nucleotides are TGCGCCAGCAGCTTGGAAGGACTAGCGGGGGCCATAGGGAGCTACAATGAGCAGTTCTTC. Based on the CDR3 plus reference TRBV5-1 and TRBJ2-1, the full variable domain is KAGVTQTPRYLIKTRGQQVTLSCSPISGHRSVSWYQQTPGQGLQFLFEYFSETQRNKGNFPGRFSGRQFSNSRSEMNVSTLELGDSALYLCASSLEGLAGAIGSYNEQFFGPGTRLTVL.